This TCR beta chain derives from a study of cytomegalovirus exposure and HLA in healthy donors (dated by TCRdb to between 2016 and 2019). At the level of the whole study: According to an earlier analysis of a few hundred of the donors, about 180 million T cells yielded roughly 110 million unique TCR beta sequences and about 300 Gb of sequence data. Approximately 310 gigabases of sequencing data and roughly 80 million unique TCR sequences made up an early release that covered under 750 HLA-typed donors. The genetic ancestry cluster associated with self-reported Caucasian donors included 80% to 90% of the roughly 390 genotyped donors. The study aimed to test whether signatures of past pathogen exposure could be identified by cataloging public T cell receptors. The T cell repertoires of under 700 subjects were profiled by immunosequencing and related to cytomegalovirus serostatus. Along with the approximately 700-subject first cohort, a separate validation cohort of some 130 different subjects was used. High-throughput TCR immunosequencing, statistical association of individual TCRs with disease status, and machine learning were combined to predict cytomegalovirus infection status. A later analysis re-examined previously published TCR beta repertoires from over 500 donors and added high-resolution HLA genotyping to investigate patterns of TCR occurrence. The later analysis used no new phenotypic data to find candidate immune exposures, relying instead on TCR beta sequences and their occurrence across donors. To decide whether each TCR beta V gene segment behaved as functional or pseudogenic, an earlier analysis of 587 of the donors relied on high-throughput TCR beta sequencing. Alongside the repertoire data, information on donor age, sex, ethnicity and CMV serostatus was compiled. A later genetic analysis took genome-wide SNP genotypes for about three fifths of the 666 donors and used that subset as a discovery cohort. All discovery cohort repertoires had been generated on a single sequencing platform. Both class I and class II loci were covered by HLA typing, at four-digit resolution. The number of donors typed differed by locus, with 629-630 for A, B, C, DRB1 and DQB1, around 560 for DQA1, about 610 for DPA1, and some 450 for DPB1. Roughly 5 DR-DQ haplotypes were handled as single units for association and clustering because linkage in the cohort was strong. Among roughly 370 genotyped donors of the cohort, an average of about 240,000 unique TCR beta nucleotide sequences were sequenced per donor, around a sixth of them non-productive.

The cohort comprised fewer than 700 healthy bone marrow donors. All cohort members were sampled while nominally healthy, although unrecorded immune exposures were likely present. The donor tested CMV seronegative and was one of the 352 seronegative cohort members. A peripheral blood sample was provided by each donor, and peripheral blood mononuclear cells were used for TCR beta sequencing. The Qiagen DNeasy Blood Extraction Kit was used to extract genomic DNA from the blood cell samples. From the cysteine up to the phenylalanine, the CDR3 has a length of 14 residues. CDR3 DNA is the only sequence kept; it has 42 bases, read in frame from the first base. The germline V gene gives CDR1 as MNHNS and CDR2 as SASEGT. The germline V and J ends show losses of 6 bases and 6 bases respectively, and no gene match explains 4 bases of the junction. The study at large found these results: Immune exposure information for the cohort was limited to CMV serostatus. Assigning TCR associations to individual alleles was difficult when HLA alleles, especially DR and DQ, strongly co-occurred. Most CMV-associated TCR beta chains appeared to be HLA-restricted in a later analysis, and the HLA associations seemed to be driven largely by CMV exposure. A total of around 150 TCR beta chains were listed by the study as associated with cytomegalovirus. Roughly uniform sequencing depth across donors was assumed in presence/absence analyses, although this assumption may not hold. In a later analysis, some 18,000 TCR beta sequences were associated with specific HLA alleles at a false discovery rate of 0.05. According to the authors, the approach could potentially be generalized to other disease states and immunological phenotypes. A later analysis reported that several top co-occurrence clusters appeared linked to parvovirus B19, influenza, CMV and Epstein-Barr virus. The cohort was sequenced for TCR beta chains only, and without alpha or paired-chain data the features that could be detected were limited. Because counts were too low, roughly 17 rarely observed V segments, including chromosome 9 orphons, were left out of the earlier analysis of 587 of the donors. Most TCR sequences were observed very rarely across donors, whereas some public TCRs were present in many individuals. Correlated functional status among segregating V segments might reflect linkage disequilibrium, but an unknown experimental factor could not be ruled out. In a later analysis, HLA-associated TCR beta chains showed more clonal expansion and lower generation probabilities than non-associated chains that were equally common. A group of highly shared sequence variants was considered likely to be a technical artifact of the sequencing pipeline. According to a later analysis, TCR association rates differed among HLA loci, with DRB1 alleles showing the most associated TCRs and HLA-C alleles showing the fewest. Compared with the roughly 720-donor mean, donors in an Asian-associated ancestry cluster had fewer N-insertions in productive TCRs, according to a later genetic analysis. Because some donors lacked HLA typing at each locus, the association tests relied only on the typed subset. In vitro tests confirmed that three of the cytomegalovirus-associated TCR beta chains recognize cytomegalovirus antigens. V-gene and J-gene trimming of TCR beta chains was associated with a missense DCLRE1C variant in a later genetic analysis, and the association was replicated in an independent cohort. The classifier was reported to diagnose cytomegalovirus status with high specificity and sensitivity in both the original and validation cohorts. In an earlier analysis of approximately 590 of the donors, most TCR beta V segments appeared in productive rearrangements about 87% or about 30% of the time, broadly matching IMGT annotations. A further reported finding was that TCR beta sequences accurately predicted the HLA-A and HLA-B alleles for most subjects in the first cohort. Some IMGT-functional V segments, including TRBV6-2 and TRBV6-3, could not be distinguished by the 87-base-pair reads and were therefore excluded.

Remarks on this clone: Its antigen is still unknown. Base qualities are missing; no much larger clone stands one base away.

The library was built by means of the immunoSEQ multiplex PCR assay. For the multiplex PCR, a mixture combining 60 forward primers for TCR Vbeta segments and 13 reverse primers for TCR Jbeta segments was used. A multiplex PCR assay on genomic DNA amplified the CDR3 region of rearranged TCR beta genes. The amplified TCR beta libraries were sequenced on the Illumina HiSeq System as 87-base-pair reads. The original pipeline was this. In a later analysis, tens of millions of unique TCR beta chains were counted across the 666 repertoires, and roughly 10 million of these chains were shared by at least two donors. Raw reads were error-corrected and collapsed into unique sequences by a nearest-neighbor algorithm in which closely related sequences were merged to remove PCR and sequencing errors. V, D and J gene segments were assigned by aligning CDR3 sequences to IMGT reference sequences. For a sequence to be retained, a match of at least six nucleotides was required to both a V gene segment and a J gene segment. Rearrangements were classified as productive when the CDR3 lacked stop codons and remained in frame with V and J, and all other rearrangements were classified as non-productive. CDR3 was defined according to IMGT convention as the region running from the second conserved V-encoded cysteine to the conserved J-encoded phenylalanine. Sequences without an unambiguous match to a single V gene segment were excluded from the earlier analysis of several hundred of the donors. In an earlier analysis of several hundred of the donors, a V segment was called functional when productive rearrangements were above 56.7%, and segregating when the standard deviation between donors exceeded 5%. A statistical classification framework was developed to diagnose cytomegalovirus status using the catalog of TCR beta chain sequences. In a later analysis, V and J genes were assigned by comparing TCR nucleotide sequences against IMGT/GENE-DB human TR gene sequences. The TCRdist pipeline was used in a later analysis to assign CDR3 sequences and most-parsimonious VDJ recombination scenarios. In a later analysis, each TCR beta chain was defined by its CDR3 amino acid sequence together with its V-gene family, and reads lacking a unique V-gene family were excluded. To address suspected cross-contamination and a sequencing artifact, a later analysis removed approximately 600 highly shared, low-generation-probability nucleotide sequences. In a later analysis, a clonal expansion index was calculated for each public chain from normalized within-repertoire ranks of inferred template counts. In a later analysis, generation probabilities were computed with a VDJ recombination model fitted to out-of-frame rearrangements, and the resulting probabilities were checked against IGoR. In a later analysis, TCR-TCR, TCR-HLA and TCR-CMV co-occurrence was scored with hypergeometric tests, and a repertoire-size bias correction was applied to TCR pairs. A later analysis estimated false discovery rates by permuting HLA or CMV assignments 20 times. In a later analysis, co-occurring TCRs were grouped with DBSCAN, and TCRdist sequence similarity was added when clustering was performed within HLA-allele-positive subsets. For co-occurrence clustering, repertoires with fewer than 30,000 or more than 120,000 public chains were excluded, along with 4 to 6 repertoires with anomalous nucleotide sharing. TCRdb's version of the immuneACCESS table is confined to in-frame rearrangements and falls short of the full clone set. An unresolved V gene accounts for under half of the shortfall where checked; the remainder is of unknown origin. The V and J calls and the clone size are those of that table, but D and trimming were determined from the DNA. The sample table records 150,000 to 200,000 clones; roughly 83% of these occur just once. 0.35% to 0.4% of the sample rests with the top ten.

Sequencing input: PBMCs. The rearranged segments are TRBV6-1 and TRBJ2-2, with 10 junctional bases fitting TRBD2. The sequence came from a boy between 2 and 10 years old in good health and CMV-seronegative. The CDR3 loop reads CASRLGTSAGELFF. The base sequence is TGTGCCAGCAGACTGGGGACTAGCGCCGGGGAGCTGTTTTTT.